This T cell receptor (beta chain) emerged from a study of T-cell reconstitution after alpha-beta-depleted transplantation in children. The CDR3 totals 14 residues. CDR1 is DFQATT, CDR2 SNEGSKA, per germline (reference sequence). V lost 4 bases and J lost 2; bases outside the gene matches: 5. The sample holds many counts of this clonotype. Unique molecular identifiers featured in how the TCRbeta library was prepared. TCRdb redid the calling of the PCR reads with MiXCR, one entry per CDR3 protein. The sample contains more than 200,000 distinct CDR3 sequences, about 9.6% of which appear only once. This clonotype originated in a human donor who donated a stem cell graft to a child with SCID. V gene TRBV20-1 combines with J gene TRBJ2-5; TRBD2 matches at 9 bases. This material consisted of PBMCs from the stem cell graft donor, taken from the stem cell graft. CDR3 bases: TGCAGTGCTATAGCGGGAGAGGTACAAGAGACCCAGTACTTC. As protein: CSAIAGEVQETQYF.